The T cell receptor (beta chain) described here comes from a study of shared T cell receptors in the human thymus. CDR3 length: 17 residues. Trimming pared 9 bases from V and 0 bases from J, leaving 24 bases between. Germline CDR1 and CDR2: MNHEY and SMNVEV (reference sequence). The method was immunoSEQ multiplex PCR; TCRdb's version includes in-frame clones alone and lacks a portion of them. This table holds about 660,000 clones, 85% to 90% found once. This same sample was also taken into another study, of human thymus T cells. From that second work: Having corrective surgery for congenital heart defects, healthy Finnish infants were the ones who donated. Thymus tissue was removed during corrective cardiac surgery. There appeared to be biased usage of V and J genes in thymic and blood repertoires. Related research examined unrelated individuals and reported that their thymic repertoires overlapped highly.

This receptor was obtained from a boy under two years old with a congenital heart defect. The chain carries TRBV27 and TRBJ2-7; tentative D call: TRBD2 (5 bases). Source material: thymocytes. CDR3 in amino acids: CASTSKGGRLSSYEQYF. CDR3 in DNA: TGTGCCAGTACTTCCAAAGGAGGTCGGCTCAGCTCCTACGAGCAGTACTTC.